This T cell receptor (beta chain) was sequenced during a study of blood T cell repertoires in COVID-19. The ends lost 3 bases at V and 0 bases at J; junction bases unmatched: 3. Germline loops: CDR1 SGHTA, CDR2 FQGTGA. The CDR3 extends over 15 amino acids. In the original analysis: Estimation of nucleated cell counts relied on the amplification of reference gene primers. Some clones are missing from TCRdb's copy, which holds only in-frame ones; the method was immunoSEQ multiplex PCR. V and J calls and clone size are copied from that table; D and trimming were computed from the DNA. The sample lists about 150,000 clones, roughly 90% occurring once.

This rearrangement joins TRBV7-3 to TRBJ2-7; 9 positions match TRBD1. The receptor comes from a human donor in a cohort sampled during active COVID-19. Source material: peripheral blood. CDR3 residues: CASSLRTGVSYEQYF. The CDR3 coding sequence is TGTGCCAGCAGCTTGCGGACAGGGGTCTCCTACGAGCAGTACTTC.